This entry features one T cell receptor beta chain sequence. Its antigen is unknown. No base qualities exist here, and no much larger clone lies one base off it. TCRbeta CDR3 regions were amplified from genomic DNA using the immunoSEQ Assay, a bias-controlled multiplex PCR. Regarding the original processing steps: Within the assay, amplification of reference gene primers was used to estimate how many nucleated cells each sample contained. To quantify the absolute abundance of each unique TCRbeta CDR3 rearrangement, sequence reads were collapsed and filtered. Productive Simpson clonality was computed per sample as the square root of Simpson's diversity index over productive rearrangements. TCRdb stores this immuneACCESS table with in-frame sequences only. Part of the clones is absent; in the studies checked, under half of the shortfall reflects unresolved V genes, and no reason is known for the rest. V and J calls and clone size are given by that table; D and trimming were obtained from the DNA. Across this sample there are approximately 440,000 clones, with roughly 88% seen only once. The ten top clones hold approximately 0.55% of the sample.

The data were obtained in a study of blood T cell repertoires in COVID-19 (dated by TCRdb to the early 2020s). Context from the whole study: Samples covering the acute and convalescent phases of COVID-19 were provided by collaborators in the United States, Italy and Spain. The prospective study material was composed of cDNA or gDNA derived from T cells, B-cell-depleted T cells, or PBMCs. Deeply sampled blood TCRbeta repertoires from subjects exposed to, actively infected with, or recovered from COVID-19 were included in the dataset. The repertoires were released in a freely available public database meant as a resource for research on the immune response to SARS-CoV-2. The samples were drawn from two sources: the first 160 participants of the ongoing ImmuneRACE study, and 1,200 or so subjects contributed by 6 global collaborators. Sample metadata almost always included a de-identified subject ID, COVID-19 status, age in years and sex. Where available, HLA class I and class II types were obtained from metadata supplied by the sample provider rather than from assay-based typing. Overall results and qualifications from the work: How much clinical and demographic metadata was included differed by source and by participant, and the metadata was provided uncurated.

V gives up 6 bases and J gives up 2 bases, and the segment between their germline ends measures 7 bases. Sequences MNHEY (CDR1) and SMNVEV (CDR2) are obtained from the germline V gene (reference sequence). The CDR3 covers 12 residues, taking in both the cysteine and the phenylalanine. Only the CDR3 region is kept as DNA, spanning 36 bases read in frame from base 1. In the prospective study, participants were roughly 18 to 100 years old, resided in about two dozen geographic areas of the United States, and were enrolled through a virtual design. Cohort assignment in the prospective study relied on participant-reported clinical history from a screening survey and a study questionnaire. ImmuneRACE Cohort 3 recovered participants were defined by two consecutive negative NP/OP PCR tests, healthcare professional clearance, or symptom resolution. In the prospective study, mobile phlebotomists collected whole blood, serum and a nasopharyngeal or oropharyngeal swab from each participant. Additional blood draws and questionnaires over an approximately two-month period could optionally be provided by prospective study participants. Before DNA extraction, blood samples from the prospective study were shipped at room temperature or frozen.

The V and J genes are TRBV27 and TRBJ1-1; the D gene identity is not certain. This clonotype was sampled from a young man who had recovered from COVID-19. The sequencing sample was made of PBMCs or T cells enriched from blood (not recorded which). The DNA reads as follows: TGTGCCAGCAGGGGCAGAAACACTGAAGCTTTCTTT. The translation is CASRGRNTEAFF.